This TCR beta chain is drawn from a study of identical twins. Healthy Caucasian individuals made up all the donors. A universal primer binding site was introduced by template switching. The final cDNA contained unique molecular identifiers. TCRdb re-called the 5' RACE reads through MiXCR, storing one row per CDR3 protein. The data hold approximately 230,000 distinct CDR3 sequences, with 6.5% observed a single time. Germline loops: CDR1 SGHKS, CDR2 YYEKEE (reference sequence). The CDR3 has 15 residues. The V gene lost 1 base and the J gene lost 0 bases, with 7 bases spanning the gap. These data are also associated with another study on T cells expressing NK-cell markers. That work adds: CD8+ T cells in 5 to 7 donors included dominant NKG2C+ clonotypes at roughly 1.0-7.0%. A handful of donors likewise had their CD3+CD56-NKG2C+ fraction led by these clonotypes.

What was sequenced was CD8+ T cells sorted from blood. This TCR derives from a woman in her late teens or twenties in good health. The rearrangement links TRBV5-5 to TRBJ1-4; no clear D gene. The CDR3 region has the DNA TGTGCCAGCAGCTTGTGGGCCCCAACTAATGAAAAACTGTTTTTT. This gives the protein CASSLWAPTNEKLFF.